This T cell receptor (beta chain) is from a study of blood T cell repertoires in COVID-19. The wider study: Whether acute or convalescent, the COVID-19 samples came from the United States, Italy and Spain.

Per the authors' pipeline: Amplification of reference gene primers provided the estimated nucleated cell counts. Produced via immunoSEQ multiplex PCR; TCRdb's table is partial and in-frame only. From that table come the V and J calls and clone size; the DNA was used to work out D and trimming. In the table there are around 300,000 clones, around 88% of which are singletons. Enrolled during active infection, Seattle patients were then followed longitudinally. CDR3 size: 15 residues. V dropped 6 bases and J dropped 1; count of bases not matched to a gene: 7. Germline CDR1 reads ENHRY; CDR2 reads SYGVKD.

J is TRBJ1-2 and V is TRBV10-3, with 8 bases that match TRBD1. This receptor was taken from a woman under 40 with COVID-19, enrolled during active disease. The sequenced sample was peripheral blood. The CDR3, as DNA: TGTGCCATCAGCTCGACAGGGGCTGATAACTATGGCTACACCTTC. It yields the protein CAISSTGADNYGYTF.